Listed below are T cell receptor beta chains from one sample, sequenced in a study of neurological immune-mediated disorders. From the 5' RACE reads, TCRdb called clonotypes with MiXCR, one entry per CDR3 protein. The table shows 50,000 or so distinct CDR3 sequences, with 3% to 3.5% occurring only once. Sequencing was carried out using PBMCs. The receptors were sampled from a man aged 35-49 years with multiple sclerosis. CDR3s include the opening cysteine and the closing phenylalanine or tryptophan. The D gene is left open where the match is weak. Clone size, where shown, is once, few, many, or a class for clones that have expanded.

V	size	D	J	DNA	CDR3
TRBV4-2	many	TRBD2	TRBJ2-3	TGTGCCAGCAGCGCACGTAGCGGGGGTAGCCTTTACACAGATACGCAGTATTTT	CASSARSGGSLYTDTQYF
TRBV20-1	many	TRBD1	TRBJ1-1	TGCAGTGCGTCGGGACAGGGGGTTTGGGTAGCTTTCTTT	CSASGQGVWVAFF
TRBV28	medium-sized	-	TRBJ2-1	TGTGCCAGCAGTTTAAACTACTTTGGGCAGTTCTTC	CASSLNYFGQFF
TRBV2	many	-	TRBJ1-2	TGTGCCAGCAGTGATGAGGGTTTGAGCTACACCTTC	CASSDEGLSYTF
TRBV5-6	many	-	TRBJ2-1	TGTGCCAGCAGCTCCGGGACTGCTGTTCAGTTCTTC	CASSSGTAVQFF
TRBV27	many	-	TRBJ2-2	TGTGCCAGCCTGGGGGTGAACACCGGGGAGCTGTTTTTT	CASLGVNTGELFF
TRBV20-1	many	-	TRBJ2-7	TGCAGTGCCCGGAGGATGCCCTACGAGCAGTACTTC	CSARRMPYEQYF
TRBV7-2	-	-	TRBJ1-5	TGTGCCAGCAGCTTTATGGGGGGCCGGCAGCCCCAGAATTTT	CASSFMGGRQPQNF
TRBV6-2/TRBV6-3	many	-	TRBJ2-7	TGTGCCAGCAGTCCAACAGCATGGTCGACGTCCTACGAGCAGTACTTC	CASSPTAWSTSYEQYF
TRBV20-1	many	-	TRBJ2-3	TGCAGTGCTAGTCGGGGGACAGATACGCAGTATTTT	CSASRGTDTQYF
TRBV10-1	many	-	TRBJ2-2	TGCGCCAGCAGTCGAGGAACGGCCGGGGAGCTGTTTTTT	CASSRGTAGELFF
TRBV12-3/TRBV12-4	many	TRBD2	TRBJ2-7	TGTGCCAGCGGTATAGCGGGAAGCGGGGCAACCTACGAGCAGTACTTC	CASGIAGSGATYEQYF
TRBV7-8	many	-	TRBJ1-2	TGTGCCAGCAGCTTAGCCGCAGGGAACTATGGCTACACCTTC	CASSLAAGNYGYTF
TRBV27	many	TRBD1	TRBJ2-7	TGTGCCAGTTGGGACAGCTCCTACGAGCAGTACTTC	CASWDSSYEQYF
TRBV5-6	many	-	TRBJ1-6	TGTGCCAGCGGACCCCAGGGCGGTAATTCACCCCTCAACTTT	CASGPQGGNSPLNF
TRBV9	many	-	TRBJ2-1	TGTGCCAGCAGCGCGAAATACGAGCAGTTCTTC	CASSAKYEQFF
TRBV12-3/TRBV12-4	many	-	TRBJ2-3	TGTGCCAGCAGTCCCTCCACCACCTATACGCAGTATTTT	CASSPSTTYTQYF
TRBV19	few	-	TRBJ2-3	TGTGCCAGTAGCCCCGGGCCCGGCTACATCACAGATACGCAGTATTTT	CASSPGPGYITDTQYF
TRBV11-3	many	TRBD2	TRBJ2-7	TGTGCCAGCAGCGCACGGACTAGCGGGGCGGAGCAGTACTTC	CASSARTSGAEQYF
TRBV2	many	TRBD1	TRBJ2-2	TGTGCCAGCAGCGCCGGGACAGGGAACACCGGGGAGCTGTTTTTT	CASSAGTGNTGELFF
TRBV20-1	many	-	TRBJ2-4	TGCAGTGCTAGAGATTCAAGTTCCGGTCGCAAAAACATTCAGTACTTC	CSARDSSSGRKNIQYF
TRBV6-5	many	-	TRBJ1-4	TGTGCCAGCAGTTACGCGGGGGACACCACCCGGCCGCTGAAAAAACTGTTTTTT	CASSYAGDTTRPLKKLFF
TRBV25-1	many	-	TRBJ2-7	TGTGCCAGCAGTGATCCCCAGGGTTACGGCTACGAGCAGTACTTC	CASSDPQGYGYEQYF
TRBV5-6	many	-	TRBJ1-5	TGTGCCAGCAGCTTGAGATTGTCTCAGCCCCAGAATTTT	CASSLRLSQPQNF
TRBV7-2	many	TRBD1	TRBJ1-2	TGTGCCAGCAGCTTATCGGGACAGCCCTATGGCTACACCTTC	CASSLSGQPYGYTF
TRBV12-3/TRBV12-4	many	TRBD1	TRBJ1-5	TGTGCCAGCAGTAGACAGGGGAATCAGCCCCAGCATTTT	CASSRQGNQPQHF
TRBV29-1	many	-	TRBJ2-5	TGCAGCGTTGGCGGACAGCGAAGGGAGACCCAGTACTTC	CSVGGQRRETQYF
TRBV4-2	many	-	TRBJ1-6	TGTGCCAGCAGCCAAGAGGAGGGATCCCTCAACTTT	CASSQEEGSLNF
TRBV3-1	many	TRBD1	TRBJ2-5	TGTGCCAGCAGCAGGACAGGGTCAATCCAAGAGACCCAGTACTTC	CASSRTGSIQETQYF
TRBV12-3/TRBV12-4	many	-	TRBJ2-7	TGTGCCAGCAGTTCCACCTACGAGCAGTACTTC	CASSSTYEQYF
TRBV5-1	many	-	TRBJ2-7	TGCGCCAGCAGCACATCGTGGGGGGTCGAGCAGTACTTC	CASSTSWGVEQYF
TRBV18	many	TRBD2	TRBJ2-6	TGTGCCAGCTCGACGGGATTGGCGGGGGGAACTGGGGCCAACGTCCTGACTTTC	CASSTGLAGGTGANVLTF
TRBV10-2	many	-	TRBJ1-6	TGCGCCAGCAGTGAGTCCGGACGGAATAATTCACCCCTCCACTTT	CASSESGRNNSPLHF
TRBV3-1	many	-	TRBJ2-7	TGTGCCAGCAGCCAGGCTGGCGAGCAGTACTTC	CASSQAGEQYF
TRBV5-1	many	-	TRBJ2-1	TGCGCCAGCAGCTTGGACATGAGCTCCTACAATGAGCAGTTCTTC	CASSLDMSSYNEQFF
TRBV5-1	many	TRBD1	TRBJ2-7	TGCGCCAGCAGCCCGGACAGGCCCTCCTACGAGCAGTACTTC	CASSPDRPSYEQYF
TRBV7-3	many	TRBD2	TRBJ2-3	TGTGCCAGCAGCTCCGGGGGGGCCCCCGATACGCAGTATTTT	CASSSGGAPDTQYF
TRBV4-1	many	-	TRBJ1-2	TGCGCCAGCAGCCAATGGTTAAGGGGAGCGGGCTATGGCTACACCTTC	CASSQWLRGAGYGYTF
TRBV10-3	many	TRBD2	TRBJ2-6	TGTGCCATCAGTGCTAGCGGGGGCGGGTGGGCCAACGTCCTGACTTTC	CAISASGGGWANVLTF
TRBV12-3/TRBV12-4	many	TRBD2	TRBJ2-7	TGTGCCAGCAGTTTAAGACTAGCGGGGGACTACGAGCAGTACTTC	CASSLRLAGDYEQYF
TRBV12-3/TRBV12-4	few	-	TRBJ2-1	TGTGCCAGCAGTTTCCCGTTTGTGCGGAATGAGCAGTTCTTC	CASSFPFVRNEQFF
TRBV4-1	many	TRBD1	TRBJ2-7	TGCGCCAGCAGCCAAGGACAGGGTCTTTACGAGCAGTACTTC	CASSQGQGLYEQYF
TRBV20-1	many	-	TRBJ2-1	TGCAGTGCTAGAGACAGGGGAAAGGGCAATGAGCAGTTCTTC	CSARDRGKGNEQFF
TRBV6-4	-	TRBD1	TRBJ2-2	TGTGCCAGCAGCGCCCAGGGGGTGAGGACCGGGGAGCTGTTTTTT	CASSAQGVRTGELFF
TRBV9	many	-	TRBJ2-3	TGTGCCAGCAGCGTGCGACAGGCCTCAGATACGCAGTATTTT	CASSVRQASDTQYF
TRBV20-1	many	-	TRBJ2-7	TGCAGTGCTAGAGACCCCTCCCTTAACCTTTACGAGCAGTACTTC	CSARDPSLNLYEQYF
TRBV7-9	many	TRBD2	TRBJ2-5	TGTGCCAGCAGCTTAGGGGCGAGCGGGGCTTTCCAAGAGACCCAGTACTTC	CASSLGASGAFQETQYF
TRBV5-1	many	-	TRBJ1-1	TGCGCCAGCAGCCCGGGACACTCGAACACTGAAGCTTTCTTT	CASSPGHSNTEAFF
TRBV4-1	many	-	TRBJ2-5	TGCGCCAGCAGCCAAGCCCCAAAAGAGACCCAGTACTTC	CASSQAPKETQYF
TRBV6-5	many	-	TRBJ2-3	TGTGCCAGCAAACTAAGCGGACCCACAGATACGCAGTATTTT	CASKLSGPTDTQYF
TRBV20-1	many	-	TRBJ1-5	TGCAGTGCCAGGGTGGGCTATAGCAATCAGCCCCAGCATTTT	CSARVGYSNQPQHF
TRBV27	many	-	TRBJ2-7	TGTGCCAGCGGCCCTGTTGGGCAGGCGTCCTACGAGCAGTACTTC	CASGPVGQASYEQYF
TRBV5-1	many	TRBD1	TRBJ1-6	TGCGCCAGCAGCTTGGAACCGGGACAGGGGGCTTCACCCCTCCACTTT	CASSLEPGQGASPLHF
TRBV4-2	-	TRBD1	TRBJ1-1	TGTGCCAGCAGCCAAACAGGGGTGGCTGAAGCTTTCTTT	CASSQTGVAEAFF
TRBV5-1	many	-	TRBJ2-2	TGCGCCAGCAGCCGGACCACTACGAACACCGGGGAGCTGTTTTTT	CASSRTTTNTGELFF
TRBV6-1	-	TRBD2	TRBJ2-7	TGTGCCAGCACGACTAGCGGGGGGGCTGGTGAGCAGTACTTC	CASTTSGGAGEQYF
TRBV12-3/TRBV12-4	few	-	TRBJ1-3	TGTGCCAGCAGTCTACAGGGAGGAAACACCATATATTTT	CASSLQGGNTIYF